This TCR beta chain is drawn from a study of T cell responses to AZD1222 COVID-19 vaccine. Study results and caveats: Spike-wide coverage was observed for vaccine-associated CD4 TCRs, with dominant responses at 160-218 and 743-854.

The CDR3 has 13 residues. Trimming cost V 1 base and J 11 bases; bases outside gene matches: 5. In germline, CDR1 is MGHRA, CDR2 YSYEKL. Sequencing was performed with immunoSEQ multiplex PCR; in TCRdb, only in-frame clones are kept and a portion is missing. Of some 99,000 clones listed, 70% to 90% were seen once; the top ten hold roughly 13%. Notes on this clone: Its antigen is still unknown.

The source is an adult in good health. This sequence joins TRBV4-1 and TRBJ2-7; 10 positions match TRBD1. This specimen was peripheral blood, taken on day 0 of MenACWY control vaccination. The CDR3 sequence: CASSQVEGTGEYF. In DNA form, the CDR3 reads TGCGCCAGCAGCCAAGTTGAGGGGACAGGGGAGTACTTC.